The 31 T cell receptor beta chains reported below all come from one sample, sequenced in a study of CD8 T cells in ankylosing spondylitis. TCRdb redid the calling of the 5' RACE reads with MiXCR, one entry per CDR3 protein. The data hold a few hundred thousand distinct CDR3 sequences, with about 10% observed a single time. The sequencing input was blood, either unsorted or a sorted T cell fraction (not recorded which). The receptors derive from a male donor with ankylosing spondylitis or in good health (not recorded which).

V usage is TRBV5-1 and J usage is TRBJ2-5; D gene uncertain. This CDR3 contains 14 residues. The germline gives CDR1 SGHRS, CDR2 YFSETQ. The V end lost 3 bases, the J end lost 1 base, and 10 bases lay between the germline ends. CDR3 region: CASSSGLSQETQYF. The CDR3 nucleotides are TGCGCCAGCAGCTCAGGTTTGTCCCAAGAGACCCAGTACTTC. Full variable domain (rest looked up from reference TRBV5-1 and TRBJ2-5): KAGVTQTPRYLIKTRGQQVTLSCSPISGHRSVSWYQQTPGQGLQFLFEYFSETQRNKGNFPGRFSGRQFSNSRSEMNVSTLELGDSALYLCASSSGLSQETQYFGPGTRLLVL.

This clonotype came up many times. This chain joins TRBV12-3 or TRBV12-4 and TRBJ1-4; 10 positions agree with TRBD1. CDR3 length equals 17 residues. V was clipped by 6 bases and J by 2 bases; unmatched bases: 9. The CDR3 sequence: CASSEMGQGNTNEKLFF. Here the CDR3 DNA reads TGTGCCAGCAGCGAAATGGGACAGGGGAACACTAATGAAAAACTGTTTTTT.

Remarks on this clonotype: This may come from a read error, since a much larger clone is one base off. The chain is built from TRBV7-9 and TRBJ1-3, with TRBD1 matching 7 bases. Germline CDR1 reads SEHNR; CDR2 reads FQNEAQ (reference sequence). Trimming took 4 bases from V and 5 from J; bases not matched to a gene: 8. CDR3 length: 15 amino acids. The CDR3 here is CASSSEGQCRNTIYF. For the CDR3, the DNA is TGTGCCAGCAGCTCAGAGGGACAGTGCCGAAACACCATATATTTT.

J is TRBJ2-1 and V is TRBV7-6, with D uncertain. The CDR3 contains 14 residues. Trimming cost V 3 bases and J 6 bases, with 12 bases left between them. The germline CDR1 and CDR2 sequences are SGHVS and FNYEAQ. For the CDR3, the DNA is TGTGCCAGCAGCTTTCCCTTGGTTGTCAATGAGCAGTTCTTC. It encodes CASSFPLVVNEQFF.

This clonotype was seen repeatedly, ten times or more. The chain uses TRBV7-9 and TRBJ1-1, with no clear D. Germline CDR1 is SEHNR and CDR2 is FQNEAQ (reference sequence). The CDR3 runs to 17 residues. V was clipped by 5 bases and J by 0 bases, with 19 bases between them. This CDR3 reads CASSLGSRGYLNTEAFF. The CDR3 DNA reads TGTGCCAGCAGCCTCGGCTCGCGGGGTTACTTGAACACTGAAGCTTTCTTT.

This clonotype has at least ten counts. This chain links TRBV12-3 or TRBV12-4 with TRBJ2-4; TRBD2 matches 8 bases. The CDR3 sequence is 17 residues long. J gave up 0 bases and V 1 base, and 5 bases lay outside the gene matches. The CDR3 DNA follows: TGTGCCAGCAGTTTAGGGAGCGGGGGTCTAGCCAAAAACATTCAGTACTTC. It translates to CASSLGSGGLAKNIQYF.

This clonotype showed up many times. The chain combines TRBV5-1 with TRBJ2-3; possible D gene TRBD2, 6 bases. Trimming pared 5 bases from V and 1 base from J, leaving 14 bases between. This CDR3 comprises 15 residues. Germline-derived CDR1 and CDR2 are SGHRS and YFSETQ. CDR3 DNA: TGCGCCAGCAGAGCCAGCTCGGGGGGCACAGATACGCAGTATTTT. It encodes CASRASSGGTDTQYF.

In regard to this clonotype: One base away lies a much larger clone, so this may be a sequencing read error. The chain joins TRBV7-3 to TRBJ1-3; D possibly corresponds to TRBD1 (5 bases). The CDR3 runs 15 residues. Germline CDR1 and CDR2: SGHTA and FQGTGA. The CDR3 region is CATSPGPSSGNTIYF. In nucleotides, the CDR3 is TGTGCCACCAGCCCAGGGCCGAGCTCTGGAAACACCATATATTTT.

This clonotype was observed many times. The genes are TRBV20-1 and TRBJ1-1; D not resolved. CDR3 length equals 13 residues. V dropped 6 bases and J dropped 0 bases, with 11 bases sitting between them. CDR1 is DFQATT and CDR2 is SNEGSKA in the germline V gene (reference sequence). The CDR3 sequence: CSARRTVNTEAFF. As DNA, the CDR3 is TGCAGTGCCAGAAGGACGGTGAACACTGAAGCTTTCTTT.

This clonotype was observed a few times. The chain recombines TRBV28 with TRBJ2-3; unclear D gene. The CDR3 extends over 14 amino acids. With 1 base removed from V and 5 bases from J, the gap between germline ends came to 10 bases. Germline V gives CDR1 MDHEN, CDR2 SYDVKM. The CDR3 is CASSLLVLGDTQYF. As DNA, the CDR3 is TGTGCCAGCAGTTTATTAGTTTTGGGAGATACGCAGTATTTT.

The chain couples TRBV20-1 to TRBJ1-2, with 8 bases fitting TRBD1. The V segment lost 5 bases and the J segment 4 bases; nucleotides outside the gene matches: 6. Germline V lookup: CDR1 DFQATT, CDR2 SNEGSKA (reference sequence). The CDR3 loop spans 13 amino acids. Here the CDR3 DNA reads TGCAGTGCTCCAGCCGGGACAGGCTATGGCTACACCTTC. It specifies CSAPAGTGYGYTF.

This clonotype showed up many times. This rearrangement joins TRBV9 to TRBJ2-5; possibly TRBD2 for D (5 bases). CDR3 length: 15 residues. The V end was cut by 4 bases, the J end by 5 bases, with 18 bases between. CDR1 is SGDLS, CDR2 YYNGEE, per germline. Here the CDR3 reads CASSPEGATMETQYF. CDR3 in DNA: TGTGCCAGCAGCCCAGAGGGTGCCACAATGGAGACCCAGTACTTC.

The table lists this clonotype with many counts. J is TRBJ1-5 and V is TRBV9; D gene unclear. From germline, CDR1 is SGDLS and CDR2 YYNGEE. V was clipped by 4 bases and J by 7 bases, with 15 bases between them. The CDR3 sequence is 14 residues long. The CDR3, as DNA: TGTGCCAGCAGCTCCGAGGTGGGCTTGCAGCCCCAGCATTTT. Amino acid sequence: CASSSEVGLQPQHF.

The rearrangement joins TRBV10-3 to TRBJ2-3, with D perhaps TRBD2 (7 bases). V lost 10 bases and J 2 bases, leaving 22 bases between the germline ends. The germline gives CDR1 ENHRY, CDR2 SYGVKD. The length of the CDR3 is 16 residues. The CDR3 bases are TGTGCCACCGGAGGGGGGGCGGGGGCCTCCACAGATACGCAGTATTTT. Its translation: CATGGGAGASTDTQYF.

This clonotype appeared many times. This chain uses TRBV28 with TRBJ1-3, with no clear D. Trimming shortened V by 8 bases and J by 1 base, and 9 bases separated the two germline ends. Germline assignment: CDR1 MDHEN and CDR2 SYDVKM. CDR3 length: 13 amino acids. The CDR3 coding sequence is TGTGCCAGCTGGGGAGGATCTGGAAACACCATATATTTT. Its protein is CASWGGSGNTIYF.

Many counts were recorded for this clonotype. The genes are TRBV9 and TRBJ2-1, with D perhaps TRBD2 (7 bases). Trimming stripped 0 bases from V and 1 base from J, with 14 bases between. The CDR3 loop spans 17 amino acids. Germline CDR1 and CDR2: SGDLS and YYNGEE. The CDR3 sequence: CASSVGYGGRSYNEQFF. DNA of the CDR3: TGTGCCAGCAGCGTAGGATACGGGGGGCGGTCCTACAATGAGCAGTTCTTC. Full variable domain (rest looked up from reference TRBV9 and TRBJ2-1): DSGVTQTPKHLITATGQRVTLRCSPRSGDLSVYWYQQSLDQGLQFLIQYYNGEERAKGNILERFSAQQFPDLHSELNLSSLELGDSALYFCASSVGYGGRSYNEQFFGPGTRLTVL.

This sequence joins TRBV7-3 and TRBJ2-1; 12 bases match TRBD2. V was clipped by 5 bases and J by 6 bases; unmatched bases: 2. Germline CDR1 is SGHTA and CDR2 is FQGTGA. The length of the CDR3 is 14 residues. The CDR3 loop is CASSPSGGGNEQFF. CDR3 DNA sequence: TGTGCCAGCAGCCCTAGCGGGGGGGGCAATGAGCAGTTCTTC.

The sample holds many counts of this clonotype. The chain employs TRBV10-3 and TRBJ2-3; 8 bases match TRBD2. The V gene end was trimmed by 4 bases and the J gene end by 1 base; junction bases not matched to a gene: 7. Germline V gene sequence: CDR1 ENHRY, CDR2 SYGVKD. This CDR3 comprises 16 residues. The CDR3 region is CAISVVGGAGTDTQYF. CDR3 coding DNA: TGTGCCATCAGTGTAGTCGGGGGGGCGGGCACAGATACGCAGTATTTT.

At least ten counts were recorded for this clonotype. In nucleotides, the CDR3 is TGCAGTGCTAGAGTGGACAGTACTAAATCTAGCACAGATACGCAGTATTTT. This translates into CSARVDSTKSSTDTQYF. V is TRBV20-1 and J is TRBJ2-3; TRBD1 is a possible D gene (6 bases). V gave up 1 base and J gave up 0 bases, with 17 bases separating them. The CDR3 loop spans 17 amino acids. Germline V gene data show CDR1 as DFQATT and CDR2 as SNEGSKA (reference sequence).

V gene TRBV3-1 combines with J gene TRBJ2-7, with a weak D call TRBD1 (8 bases). V was cut by 7 bases and J by 2 bases, with 21 bases left in between. Germline V gene lookup returns CDR1 LGHDT and CDR2 YNNKEL (reference sequence). The length of the CDR3 is 16 residues. CDR3 sequence (DNA): TGTGCCAGCATCGGACAGGGAGGGATGGGGACCTACGAGCAGTACTTC. Encoded protein: CASIGQGGMGTYEQYF.

This clonotype showed up many times. The rearrangement joins TRBV11-2 to TRBJ1-5; unclear D gene. The CDR3 length is 13 residues. V was cut by 1 base and J by 5 bases, with 6 bases left in between. Germline V gene lookup returns CDR1 SGHAT and CDR2 FQNNGV. CDR3 bases: TGTGCCAGCAGCTTAGGGGAGGATCAGCCCCAGCATTTT. Translating gives CASSLGEDQPQHF.

This clonotype was counted at least ten times. V gene TRBV10-3 combines with J gene TRBJ2-3; D remains ambiguous. CDR3 length: 13 residues. The germline V gene encodes CDR1 ENHRY and CDR2 SYGVKD. V lost 6 bases to trimming and J lost 1 base, with 8 bases between them. This CDR3 reads CAISSDRTDTQYF. The CDR3 region has the DNA TGTGCCATCAGCTCCGACCGCACAGATACGCAGTATTTT.

This clonotype appeared many times. J is TRBJ1-1 and V is TRBV5-1; 7 positions agree with TRBD1. After removal of 6 bases from V and 0 bases from J, the junction contained 5 bases not matched to a gene. Germline V lookup: CDR1 SGHRS, CDR2 YFSETQ. The CDR3 is 14 amino acids. CDR3 loop: CASKIQGMNTEAFF. CDR3 in DNA: TGCGCCAGCAAAATACAGGGGATGAACACTGAAGCTTTCTTT.

This clonotype was seen at least ten times. V usage is TRBV5-1 and J usage is TRBJ1-1; 8 bases align to TRBD1. J gave up 1 base and V 4 bases, and 9 bases lay outside the gene matches. Per germline, CDR1 SGHRS and CDR2 YFSETQ. The CDR3 is 16 amino acids. The CDR3 nucleotides are TGCGCCAGCAGCCCTCAGGGGGCCATAGGGAACACTGAAGCTTTCTTT. Its protein is CASSPQGAIGNTEAFF.

This chain links TRBV20-1 with TRBJ1-2; D uncertain. This CDR3 is 14 amino acids long. Trimming stripped 0 bases from V and 5 bases from J, with 13 bases between. The V gene's germline CDR1 is DFQATT and CDR2 SNEGSKA (reference sequence). Written as DNA, the CDR3 is TGCAGTGCTAGAGATCCCGGAGTCGTATATGGCTACACCTTC. It translates to CSARDPGVVYGYTF.

In the case of this clonotype: A read error may be the cause here, since a much bigger clone is one base away. The V call is TRBV3-1, the J call TRBJ1-1; no reliable D call. The CDR3 spans 14 residues. V shed 3 bases and J shed 1 base, with 9 bases lying between them. The V gene's germline CDR1 is LGHDT and CDR2 YNNKEL (reference sequence). The DNA of the CDR3 is TGTGCCAGCAGCCAGGCCGTGGGGAACACTGAAGCTTTCTTT. It codes for CASSQAVGNTEAFF.

This clonotype has ten or more counts. The chain is built from TRBV7-2 and TRBJ2-5; D may be TRBD2 (7 bases). Trimming cost V 5 bases and J 4 bases, with 14 bases left between them. The CDR3 consists of 14 residues. CDR1 is SGHTA, CDR2 FQGNSA, per germline. The CDR3 nucleotides read TGTGCCAGCAGCCTTCGGGGGGCGACAGAGACCCAGTACTTC. It is translated as CASSLRGATETQYF.

The V gene is TRBV6-1, the J gene TRBJ2-2; no reliable D call. The CDR3 sequence is 15 residues long. Per germline, CDR1 MNHNS and CDR2 SASEGT. Trimming took 6 bases from V and 3 from J, leaving 14 bases between them. CDR3 protein: CASRVTHEDTGELFF. Written as DNA, the CDR3 is TGTGCCAGCAGGGTGACACATGAGGACACCGGGGAGCTGTTTTTT.

The sample holds a few counts of this clonotype. CDR3 amino acids: CSANDRGAASNQPQHF. The CDR3 DNA reads TGCAGTGCCAACGACAGGGGCGCCGCTAGCAATCAGCCCCAGCATTTT. The chain recombines TRBV20-1 with TRBJ1-5, with 8 bases aligning to TRBD1. The CDR3 is 16 residues long. Trimming at V came to 6 bases and at J to 0 bases, leaving 10 bases not matched to a gene. The germline CDR1 and CDR2 sequences are DFQATT and SNEGSKA (reference sequence).

As for this clonotype: Being one base from a much bigger clone, this may be a read error. The chain employs TRBV28 and TRBJ1-1; D ambiguous. Germline CDR1 MDHEN, CDR2 SYDVKM. There are 11 residues in the CDR3. V was trimmed by 9 bases and J by 11 bases, leaving 16 bases between them. The CDR3 DNA sequence: TGTGCCAGGACCTCGATCCTTGGCGCTTTCTTT. Its translation: CARTSILGAFF.

Ten or more counts support this clonotype. V and J are TRBV7-3 and TRBJ2-5, with a possible D match to TRBD2 (5 bases). V dropped 5 bases and J dropped 3 bases, with 13 bases sitting between them. Germline V gives CDR1 SGHTA, CDR2 FQGTGA. This CDR3 contains 14 residues. The CDR3 loop reads CASSPGFSEETQYF. The CDR3 DNA sequence: TGTGCCAGCAGCCCAGGATTTAGCGAAGAGACCCAGTACTTC.